This T cell receptor (beta chain) was identified during a study of T cell changes during pregnancy in multiple sclerosis. Assay: immunoSEQ multiplex PCR; the TCRdb copy retains only in-frame clones and omits some. This sample has about 50,000 clones, with 92% found just once. This sequence was found in a female donor with multiple sclerosis, enrolled in a pregnancy study. Specimen: CD4+ T cells from peripheral blood mononuclear cells, collected after pregnancy.

The CDR3 DNA follows: TGTGCCAGCAGCTTGACTAGCGGGAGGGCTTGGAGCAATGAGCAGTTCTTC. Its translation is CASSLTSGRAWSNEQFF. This chain connects TRBV27 to TRBJ2-1; 14 positions agree with TRBD2. CDR3 size: 17 residues. Germline-derived CDR1 and CDR2 are MNHEY and SMNVEV (reference sequence). J lost 6 bases, V lost 6 bases, and 10 bases had no gene match.